This is a list of T cell receptor beta chains from one sample in a study of HIV-infected patients and healthy controls. TCRdb used MiXCR to reprocess the 5' RACE reads, holding one entry per CDR3 protein. This repertoire shows approximately 67,000 distinct CDR3 sequences, 16% found once; its top ten account for around 6%. The specimen was CD4+ T cells from blood. The source is a human donor in good health. The CDR3 runs from the conserved cysteine through the conserved F or W. A D gene is named only where the DNA matches it firmly. Some rows have no size entry. The others give once, few or many, or a class for an expanded clone.

d_call clone_size cdr3_length j_call v_call cdr3_nt cdr3_aa
- medium-sized 15 TRBJ2-2 TRBV12-3/TRBV12-4 TGTGCCAGCAGTGTTTGGGGTTCGAACACCGGGGAGCTGTTTTTT CASSVWGSNTGELFF
- few 15 TRBJ1-2 TRBV20-1 TGCAGTGCTCCCACATCCGGGTCCTCTAACTATGGCTACACCTTC CSAPTSGSSNYGYTF
- - 13 TRBJ1-4 TRBV20-1 TGCAGTGCTAGTATGGGGGTTGGTGAAAAACTGTTTTTT CSASMGVGEKLFF
- - 16 TRBJ1-1 TRBV5-1 TGCGCCAGCAGCTTACAACCCGCCTCGACGAACACTGAAGCTTTCTTT CASSLQPASTNTEAFF
TRBD2 - 14 TRBJ2-3 TRBV6-2/TRBV6-3 TGTGCCAGCAGGGTAGCGGGGGACCTAGATACGCAGTATTTT CASRVAGDLDTQYF
- - 14 TRBJ1-4 TRBV20-1 TGCAGTGCTAGAGATCCCAGGGCAGGCGAAAAACTGTTTTTT CSARDPRAGEKLFF
- - 15 TRBJ2-7 TRBV12-3/TRBV12-4 TGTGCCAGCAGTCAAGCAGAGGGGAACCCCTACGAGCAGTACTTC CASSQAEGNPYEQYF
TRBD1 - 13 TRBJ2-7 TRBV19 TGTGCCAGTAGAGGACAGGGGGGGTACGAGCAGTACTTC CASRGQGGYEQYF
TRBD1 - 13 TRBJ2-7 TRBV7-2 TGTGCCAGCAGTCAGGGGGCGCGGGACGAGCAGTACTTC CASSQGARDEQYF
TRBD1 - 15 TRBJ1-1 TRBV5-4 TGTGCCAGCAGCGTCTCCAGGGGGCAAGGCACTGAAGCTTTCTTT CASSVSRGQGTEAFF
- few 12 TRBJ1-1 TRBV10-3 TGTGCCATCGGACAGCCGAACACTGAAGCTTTCTTT CAIGQPNTEAFF
- once 15 TRBJ2-1 TRBV7-3 TGTGCCAGCAGCCTTAGCGTCCTGGCCTCGGACGAGCAGTTCTTC CASSLSVLASDEQFF
- few 18 TRBJ2-2 TRBV20-1 TGCAGTGCTAGAGAGTTAGGGGCTGGCCACGCGAACACCGGGGAGCTGTTTTTT CSARELGAGHANTGELFF
TRBD2 - 21 TRBJ2-1 TRBV7-2 TGTGCCAGCAGCCCGGGACTAGCGGGAGGGCCGGGGTTGCTATCCTACAATGAGCAGTTCTTC CASSPGLAGGPGLLSYNEQFF
- many 16 TRBJ2-3 TRBV5-5 TGTGCCAGCAGCTTGGATCTAGCGATAATGACAGATACGCAGTATTTT CASSLDLAIMTDTQYF
- many 13 TRBJ1-1 TRBV20-1 TGCAGTGCAAGCTCGCCTTGGAACACTGAAGCTTTCTTT CSASSPWNTEAFF
- - 13 TRBJ1-5 TRBV20-1 TGCAGTGGAGGCGGGGGGGTTGGTCAGCCCCAGCATTTT CSGGGGVGQPQHF
- few 15 TRBJ2-5 TRBV7-6 TGTGCCAGCAGCTTATCGACCCTCTCCAAGGGGACCCAGTACTTC CASSLSTLSKGTQYF
TRBD2 few 16 TRBJ2-7 TRBV6-2/TRBV6-3 TGTGCCAGCAGTTACTCCGAGCGGGGGGACGTCTACGAGCAGTACTTC CASSYSERGDVYEQYF
TRBD1 - 15 TRBJ2-2 TRBV11-2 TGTGCCAGCACCCTGGGACAGGGCGGTACCGGGGAGCTGTTTTTT CASTLGQGGTGELFF
- few 14 TRBJ2-7 TRBV6-2/TRBV6-3 TGTGCCAGCAGTTACTCCACACTAGTTAACGAGCAGTACTTC CASSYSTLVNEQYF
- many 15 TRBJ1-5 TRBV10-3 TGTGCCATCAGTAGCCGTTCGCAGGGCAATCAGCCCCAGCATTTT CAISSRSQGNQPQHF
- few 20 TRBJ2-3 TRBV11-2 TGTGCCAGCAGTCCTAGGGTTGTGGGTGGGGAGCAGACGTCACCAGATACGCAGTATTTT CASSPRVVGGEQTSPDTQYF
TRBD1 many 15 TRBJ1-1 TRBV4-3 TGCGCCAGCAGCCTACAGCCCAGGGGGGACACTGAAGCTTTCTTT CASSLQPRGDTEAFF
- many 13 TRBJ1-1 TRBV29-1 TGCAGCGTTGAAATGAACAGGAACACTGAAGCTTTCTTT CSVEMNRNTEAFF
- few 18 TRBJ2-6 TRBV18 TGTGCCAGCTCACCACCGGTCGTAGTCGCCACTGGGGCCAACGTCCTGACTTTC CASSPPVVVATGANVLTF
- - 14 TRBJ2-1 TRBV3-1 TGTGCCAGCAGCCAAAGCGGAGACCCAATGAGGCAGTTCTTC CASSQSGDPMRQFF
- - 11 TRBJ2-7 TRBV28 TGTGCCAGCAGTCTTCGGAAAGAGCAGTACTTC CASSLRKEQYF
- few 14 TRBJ2-7 TRBV5-1 TGCGCCAGTTCTCAGGCAGCCCCCTTCTACGAGCAGTACTTC CASSQAAPFYEQYF
- - 14 TRBJ1-5 TRBV7-9 TGTGCCAGCAGCTTAGACGCAGGGAGCCAGCCCCAGCATTTT CASSLDAGSQPQHF
- - 17 TRBJ2-2 TRBV3-1 TGTGCCAGCAGCCATTCCGCCCGACAGGTTAACACCGGGGAGCTGTTTTTT CASSHSARQVNTGELFF
TRBD1 many 13 TRBJ2-7 TRBV5-1 TGCGCCAGCAGCCACGGGACAGCCCACGAGCAGTACTTC CASSHGTAHEQYF
- few 15 TRBJ1-5 TRBV6-2/TRBV6-3 TGTGCCAGCAGATCGAAGGGGAGGAACAATCAGCCCCAGCATTTT CASRSKGRNNQPQHF
- - 16 TRBJ2-3 TRBV6-1 TGTGCCAGCAGTGAAGTCGCAGAAACAAGCACAGATACGCAGTATTTT CASSEVAETSTDTQYF
- - 16 TRBJ2-7 TRBV14 TGTGCCAGCAGCCAAGAGGAGGCCAGGGGTCGCTACGAGCAGTACTTC CASSQEEARGRYEQYF
- many 16 TRBJ1-3 TRBV28 TGTGCCAGCAGTTTAGTCCGGTTCGCTTCTGGAAACACCATATATTTT CASSLVRFASGNTIYF
- many 16 TRBJ1-5 TRBV18 TGTGCCAGCTCACCGTCGGAGGGTAGGGGCAATCAGCCCCAGCATTTT CASSPSEGRGNQPQHF
TRBD2 few 17 TRBJ2-1 TRBV14 TGTGCCAGCAGCCCTCGAGTGGCCGCGGGAGGCGAGAATGAGCAGTTCTTC CASSPRVAAGGENEQFF
- - 14 TRBJ2-5 TRBV15 TGTGCCACCAGCAGAGACGCTGCGGGGGAGACCCAGTACTTC CATSRDAAGETQYF
TRBD1 few 15 TRBJ2-7 TRBV5-6 TGTGCCAGCAGCTTGGCCTGGGGACAGGACTACGAGCAGTACTTC CASSLAWGQDYEQYF
- few 13 TRBJ1-1 TRBV14 TGTGCCAGCAGCCAAGATTGGAGCACTGAAGCTTTCTTT CASSQDWSTEAFF
TRBD1 - 16 TRBJ1-4 TRBV6-6 TGTGCCAGCAGTTACCCGCAGGGGGAAACTAATGAAAAACTGTTTTTT CASSYPQGETNEKLFF
- few 15 TRBJ2-7 TRBV18 TGTGCCAGCTCACCAATAAGTCTGGGATTCTACGAGCAGTACTTC CASSPISLGFYEQYF
TRBD1 few 11 TRBJ2-4 TRBV29-1 TGCAGCGGAGGGGACAGCCACATTCAGTACTTC CSGGDSHIQYF
- - 16 TRBJ2-5 TRBV5-1 TGCGCCAGCAGTAGCGCGGGGCGGGGGCCCCAAGAGACCCAGTACTTC CASSSAGRGPQETQYF